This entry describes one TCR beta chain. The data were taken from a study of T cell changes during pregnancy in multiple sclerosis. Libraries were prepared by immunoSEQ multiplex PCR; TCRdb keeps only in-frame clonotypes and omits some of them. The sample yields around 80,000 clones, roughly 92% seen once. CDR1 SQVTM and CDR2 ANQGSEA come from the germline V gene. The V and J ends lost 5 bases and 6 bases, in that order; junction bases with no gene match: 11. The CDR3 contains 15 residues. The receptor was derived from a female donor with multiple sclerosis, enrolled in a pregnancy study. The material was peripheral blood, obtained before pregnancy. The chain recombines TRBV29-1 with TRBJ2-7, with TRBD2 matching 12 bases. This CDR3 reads CSVSQTSGRIGEQYF. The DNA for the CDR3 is TGCAGCGTTTCACAGACTAGCGGGAGAATTGGCGAGCAGTACTTC.